This passage covers 20 T cell receptor beta chains from one sample sequenced in a study of blood T cell repertoires in COVID-19 (dated by TCRdb to 2018 to 2021). Receptors were amplified or captured by the immunoSEQ multiplex PCR assay. TCRdb took over this immuneACCESS table, retaining in-frame rearrangements with V and J assigned. Such tables are incomplete; in checked studies, under half of the missing clones stem from an unresolved V gene, and the remainder is unexplained. For this sample the table gives roughly 330,000 clones, of which 89% were detected only once. Jointly, the top ten make up 6.4% of the sample. The sequenced sample was peripheral blood. Receptors originate from a man in his late teens or twenties who had recovered from COVID-19.

The chain recombines TRBV7-9 with TRBJ1-3, with D tentatively TRBD1 (5 bases). This CDR3 contains 16 residues. The germline V gene encodes CDR1 SEHNR and CDR2 FQNEAQ (reference sequence). The V end was cut by 3 bases, the J end by 0 bases, with 12 bases between. CDR3 sequence (DNA): TGTGCCAGCAGCTTCAGGGCTCCGAGCTCTGGAAACACCATATATTTT. This translates into CASSFRAPSSGNTIYF. Based on the CDR3 plus reference TRBV7-9 and TRBJ1-3, the full variable domain is DTGVSQNPRHKITKRGQNVTFRCDPISEHNRLYWYRQTLGQGPEFLTYFQNEAQLEKSRLLSDRFSAERPKGSFSTLEIQRTEQGDSAMYLCASSFRAPSSGNTIYFGEGSWLTVV.

The chain is built from TRBV18 and TRBJ2-1; TRBD1 agrees at 8 bases. V gave up 3 bases and J gave up 5 bases; unmatched junction bases: 3. The germline gives CDR1 KGHSH, CDR2 LQKENI. The CDR3 runs 14 residues. CDR3 loop: CASSPDREDNEQFF. CDR3 sequence (DNA): TGTGCCAGCTCACCGGACAGGGAAGACAATGAGCAGTTCTTC. Complete variable domain (other parts from reference TRBV18 and TRBJ2-1): NAGVMQNPRHLVRRRGQEARLRCSPMKGHSHVYWYRQLPEEGLKFMVYLQKENIIDESGMPKERFSAEFPKEGPSILRIQQVVRGDSAAYFCASSPDREDNEQFFGPGTRLTVL.

The V call is TRBV4-2, the J call TRBJ2-4; 9 positions agree with TRBD2. Germline V CDR1 and CDR2: LGHNA, YNFKEQ. V was pared by 1 base and J by 5 bases, with 6 bases of the junction left unmatched. This CDR3 is built from 16 residues. CDR3 in DNA: TGTGCCAGCAGCCAAGCCCGAGGCGGGGGGGAAAACATTCAGTACTTC. This translates into CASSQARGGGENIQYF.

The count of this clone is one. This sequence joins TRBV6-5 and TRBJ2-5, with D maybe TRBD2 (5 bases). Per germline, CDR1 MNHEY and CDR2 SVGAGI. Trimming removed 8 bases from V and 2 bases from J, with 15 bases in between. CDR3 length equals 14 residues. CDR3 sequence reads: CASSPLGGQETQYF. The CDR3 coding sequence is TGTGCCAGCTCCCCTCTGGGCGGGCAAGAGACCCAGTACTTC.

V is TRBV5-1 and J is TRBJ2-7; D is perhaps TRBD2 (6 bases). Germline assignment: CDR1 SGHRS and CDR2 YFSETQ. This CDR3 is 15 amino acids long. V was cut by 3 bases and J by 0 bases, with 13 bases left in between. CDR3: CASSSQAGTSYEQYF. The CDR3 DNA reads as TGCGCCAGCAGCTCCCAGGCGGGAACCTCCTACGAGCAGTACTTC.

V gene TRBV27 combines with J gene TRBJ2-1; possible D gene TRBD2, 5 bases. The CDR3 is 16 amino acids. With 5 bases removed from V and 1 base from J, the gap between germline ends came to 15 bases. CDR1 and CDR2 from the germline V gene are MNHEY and SMNVEV (reference sequence). CDR3 protein: CASSPTSGASYNEQFF. As DNA, the CDR3 is TGTGCCAGCAGTCCAACCAGCGGCGCTTCCTACAATGAGCAGTTCTTC.

This sequence joins TRBV5-4 and TRBJ1-2; 10 nucleotides agree with TRBD1. The CDR3 sequence is 20 residues long. The J segment lost 1 base and the V segment lost 0 bases, leaving 15 bases of the junction unmatched. The germline V gene encodes CDR1 SGHNT and CDR2 YYREEE (reference sequence). The CDR3 region is CASSLAQGQGNPTDNYGYTF. The CDR3 DNA reads as TGTGCCAGCAGCTTGGCCCAGGGACAGGGGAATCCTACCGATAACTATGGCTACACCTTC.

This chain connects TRBV5-1 to TRBJ2-7, with a tentative D call TRBD1 (6 bases). Trimming shortened V by 5 bases and J by 3 bases, and 9 bases separated the two germline ends. Germline values: CDR1 SGHRS, CDR2 YFSETQ. This CDR3 contains 12 residues. This CDR3 is CASRDSGYEQYF. The CDR3, as DNA: TGCGCCAGCAGGGACAGCGGCTACGAGCAGTACTTC.

The V call is TRBV10-3, the J call TRBJ2-1, with TRBD2 identical over 13 bases. Germline V gene data show CDR1 as ENHRY and CDR2 as SYGVKD. This CDR3 spans 13 amino acids. Trimming cost V 11 bases and J 6 bases; bases outside gene matches: 4. CDR3: CAATSGGFNEQFF. The CDR3 nucleotides are TGTGCCGCGACTAGCGGGGGGTTCAATGAGCAGTTCTTC.

V usage is TRBV7-9 and J usage is TRBJ2-3; D might be TRBD2 (5 bases). Germline loops: CDR1 SEHNR, CDR2 FQNEAQ (reference sequence). V shed 2 bases and J shed 6 bases, with 18 bases lying between them. This CDR3 comprises 16 residues. CDR3 bases: TGTGCCAGCAGCTTAAACACACTAAGCGGACCGGATACGCAGTATTTT. Encoded protein: CASSLNTLSGPDTQYF.

The V gene is TRBV4-1, the J gene TRBJ1-5; D may be TRBD1 (6 bases). With 4 bases removed from V and 1 base from J, the gap between germline ends came to 11 bases. Germline CDR1 is MGHRA and CDR2 is YSYEKL. The length of the CDR3 is 15 residues. The CDR3 sequence: CASSRWGLSNQPQHF. The CDR3 region has the DNA TGCGCCAGCAGCCGATGGGGGCTCAGCAATCAGCCCCAGCATTTT.

This clone appeared once. CDR3 DNA sequence: TGCAGCGTTGCTGGGGGCGAGCTTCGGATCGGGCAAACCCCTAACTATGGCTACACCTTC. It is translated as CSVAGGELRIGQTPNYGYTF. The V and J genes are TRBV29-1 and TRBJ1-2; weak D call: TRBD1 (6 bases). The CDR3 is 20 amino acids. CDR1 and CDR2 from the germline V gene are SQVTM and ANQGSEA. The V and J ends lost 4 bases and 0 bases respectively, with 30 bases between them.

The chain uses TRBV27 and TRBJ2-5, with a possible D match to TRBD2 (5 bases). Deletions cut 3 bases from V and 4 bases from J, with 12 bases between. This CDR3 is built from 14 residues. Germline V gives CDR1 MNHEY, CDR2 SMNVEV (reference sequence). CDR3 sequence (DNA): TGTGCCAGCAGTTTTGCGGGCGCGGGAGAGACCCAGTACTTC. Amino acids: CASSFAGAGETQYF.

The chain recombines TRBV19 with TRBJ2-3; no definite D call. CDR1 is LNHDA, CDR2 SQIVND, per germline (reference sequence). The CDR3 extends over 14 amino acids. Trimming cost V 5 bases and J 4 bases, with 13 bases left between them. This CDR3 reads CASSPPQFPDTQYF. In nucleotides, the CDR3 is TGTGCCAGTAGTCCACCTCAGTTTCCAGATACGCAGTATTTT.

The chain has TRBV6-2 or TRBV6-3 and TRBJ1-1; D is ambiguous. CDR3 size: 16 residues. Between the trimmed V and J ends, which lost 4 bases and 6 bases, there was a span of 21 bases. Per the germline V gene, CDR1 is MNHEY and CDR2 is SVGEGT. CDR3 sequence reads: CASSFPPHSQVAEAFF. The CDR3 region has the DNA TGTGCCAGCAGTTTTCCCCCGCACTCTCAGGTCGCTGAAGCTTTCTTT.

The chain links TRBV5-4 to TRBJ2-3, with a tentative D call TRBD2 (6 bases). Trimming stripped 1 base from V and 5 bases from J, with 17 bases between. The CDR3 has 16 residues. Germline CDR1 reads SGHNT; CDR2 reads YYREEE (reference sequence). The CDR3: CASSLLFGGSGDTQYF. The CDR3 nucleotides are TGTGCCAGCAGCTTGTTGTTCGGGGGTTCTGGAGATACGCAGTATTTT.

DNA for the CDR3: TGTGCCAGCAGTTTATCGATAAGTGGAGGGTCCTACAATGAGCAGTTCTTC. Protein: CASSLSISGGSYNEQFF. This chain connects TRBV27 to TRBJ2-1, with D maybe TRBD2 (6 bases). The V end lost 0 bases, the J end lost 1 base, and 13 bases lay between the germline ends. CDR1 and CDR2 (germline): MNHEY, SMNVEV (reference sequence). The CDR3 totals 17 residues.

The chain combines TRBV29-1 with TRBJ1-4, with a tentative D call TRBD1 (5 bases). The germline gives CDR1 SQVTM, CDR2 ANQGSEA. The length of the CDR3 is 16 residues. Trimming left V 4 bases short and J 7 bases short, with 22 bases between. The CDR3 region has the DNA TGCAGCGTTGGAGAGTGGCTGGCGGGGCTAGGTGAAAAACTGTTTTTT. It specifies CSVGEWLAGLGEKLFF.

V usage is TRBV2 and J usage is TRBJ2-3, with no clear D. Germline loops: CDR1 SNHLY, CDR2 FYNNEI. The CDR3 is made up of 14 amino acids. V gave up 3 bases and J gave up 3 bases, with 10 bases separating them. The CDR3 bases are TGTGCCAGCAGTGAGGCGGCACCGACAGATACGCAGTATTTT. It yields the protein CASSEAAPTDTQYF. Together with reference TRBV2 and TRBJ2-3, the CDR3 gives the full variable domain: EPEVTQTPSHQVTQMGQEVILRCVPISNHLYFYWYRQILGQKVEFLVSFYNNEISEKSEIFDDQFSVERPDGSNFTLKIRSTKLEDSAMYFCASSEAAPTDTQYFGPGTRLTVL.

This clone has a handful of counts. The CDR3 DNA reads as TGCAGCGTTAGTCATGGCAGGGGCCCCTACGAGCAGTACTTC. This sequence encodes CSVSHGRGPYEQYF. V is TRBV29-1 and J is TRBJ2-7; TRBD1 is a possible D gene (6 bases). CDR3 length: 14 residues. Trimming took 5 bases from V and 2 from J, leaving 16 bases between them. Germline CDR1 is SQVTM and CDR2 is ANQGSEA.